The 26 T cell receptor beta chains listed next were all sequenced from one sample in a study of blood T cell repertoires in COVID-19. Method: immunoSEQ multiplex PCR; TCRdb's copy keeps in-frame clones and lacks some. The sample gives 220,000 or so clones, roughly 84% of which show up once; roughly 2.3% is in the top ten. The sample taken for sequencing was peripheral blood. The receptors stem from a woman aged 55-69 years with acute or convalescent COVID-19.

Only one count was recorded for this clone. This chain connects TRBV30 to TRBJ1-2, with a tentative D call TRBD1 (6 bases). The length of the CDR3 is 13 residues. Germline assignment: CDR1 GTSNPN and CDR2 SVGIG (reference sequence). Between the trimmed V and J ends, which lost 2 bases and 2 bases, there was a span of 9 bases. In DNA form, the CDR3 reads TGTGCCTGGAGTCCAGGGGAGAACTATGGCTACACCTTC. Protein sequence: CAWSPGENYGYTF.

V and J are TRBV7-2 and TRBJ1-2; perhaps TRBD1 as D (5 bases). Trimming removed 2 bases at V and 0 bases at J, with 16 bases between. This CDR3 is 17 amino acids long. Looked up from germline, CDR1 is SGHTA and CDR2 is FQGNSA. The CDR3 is CASSLFGGGGSNYGYTF. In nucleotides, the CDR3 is TGTGCCAGCAGCTTATTTGGGGGAGGAGGGTCTAACTATGGCTACACCTTC.

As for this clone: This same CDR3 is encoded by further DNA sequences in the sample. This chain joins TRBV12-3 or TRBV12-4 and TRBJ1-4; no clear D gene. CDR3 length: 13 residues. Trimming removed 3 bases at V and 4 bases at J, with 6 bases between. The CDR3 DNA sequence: TGTGCCAGCAGTTTGCGCGGTAATGAAAAACTGTTTTTT. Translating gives CASSLRGNEKLFF.

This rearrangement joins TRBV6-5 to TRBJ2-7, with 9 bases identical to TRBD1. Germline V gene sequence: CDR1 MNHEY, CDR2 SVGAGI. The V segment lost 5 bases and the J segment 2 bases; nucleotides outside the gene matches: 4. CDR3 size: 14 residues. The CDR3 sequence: CASSPGQGTYEQYF. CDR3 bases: TGTGCCAGCAGTCCGGGACAGGGAACCTACGAGCAGTACTTC.

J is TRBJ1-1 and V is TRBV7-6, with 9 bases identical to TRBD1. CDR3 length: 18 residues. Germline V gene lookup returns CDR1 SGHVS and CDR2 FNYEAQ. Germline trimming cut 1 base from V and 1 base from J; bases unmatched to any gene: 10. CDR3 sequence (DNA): TGTGCCAGCAGCTTAGAAACAGGGGGCAGCTGGAGGAACACTGAAGCTTTCTTT. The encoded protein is CASSLETGGSWRNTEAFF.

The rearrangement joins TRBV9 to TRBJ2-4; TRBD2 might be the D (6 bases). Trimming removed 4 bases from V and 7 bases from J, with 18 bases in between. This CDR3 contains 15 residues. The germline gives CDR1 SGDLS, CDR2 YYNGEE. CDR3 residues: CASSKGTLGENIQYF. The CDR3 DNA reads TGTGCCAGCAGCAAGGGGACTTTAGGTGAGAACATTCAGTACTTC.

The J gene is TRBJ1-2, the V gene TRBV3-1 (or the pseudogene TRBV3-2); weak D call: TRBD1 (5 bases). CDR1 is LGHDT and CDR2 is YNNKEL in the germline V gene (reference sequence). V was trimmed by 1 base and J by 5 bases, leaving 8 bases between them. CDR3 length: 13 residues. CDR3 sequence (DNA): TGTGCCAGCAGCCAAGCTGGACATTATGGCTACACCTTC. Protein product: CASSQAGHYGYTF.

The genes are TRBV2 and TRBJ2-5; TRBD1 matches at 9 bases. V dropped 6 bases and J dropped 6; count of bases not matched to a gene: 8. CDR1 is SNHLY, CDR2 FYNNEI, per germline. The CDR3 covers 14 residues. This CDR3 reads CASRQTGGEKTQYF. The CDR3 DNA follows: TGTGCCAGCAGACAGACAGGGGGGGAAAAGACCCAGTACTTC.

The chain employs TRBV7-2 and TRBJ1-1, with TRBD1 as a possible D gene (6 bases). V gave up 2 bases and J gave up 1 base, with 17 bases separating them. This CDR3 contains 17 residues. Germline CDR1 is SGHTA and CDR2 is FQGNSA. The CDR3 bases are TGTGCCAGCAGCTTATCCTACAGGGAGCACGGGAACACTGAAGCTTTCTTT. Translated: CASSLSYREHGNTEAFF.

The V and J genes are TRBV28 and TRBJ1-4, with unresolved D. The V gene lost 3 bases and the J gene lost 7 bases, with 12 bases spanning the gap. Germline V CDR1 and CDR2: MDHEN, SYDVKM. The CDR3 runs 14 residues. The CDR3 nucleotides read TGTGCCAGCAGTTTGATGGGAGGGTTTGAAAAACTGTTTTTT. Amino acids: CASSLMGGFEKLFF. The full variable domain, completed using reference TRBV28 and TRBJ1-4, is DVKVTQSSRYLVKRTGEKVFLECVQDMDHENMFWYRQDPGLGLRLIYFSYDVKMKEKGDIPEGYSVSREKKERFSLILESASTNQTSMYLCASSLMGGFEKLFFGSGTQLSVL.

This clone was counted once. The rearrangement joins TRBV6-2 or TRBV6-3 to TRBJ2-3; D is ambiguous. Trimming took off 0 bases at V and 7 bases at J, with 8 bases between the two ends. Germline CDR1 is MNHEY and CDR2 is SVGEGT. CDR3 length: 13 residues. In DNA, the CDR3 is TGTGCCAGCAGTTACTCCCCGGGTAATACGCAGTATTTT. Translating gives CASSYSPGNTQYF.

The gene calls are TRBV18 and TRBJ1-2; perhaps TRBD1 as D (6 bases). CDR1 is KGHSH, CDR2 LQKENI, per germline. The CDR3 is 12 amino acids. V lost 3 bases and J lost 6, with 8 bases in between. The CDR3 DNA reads TGTGCCAGCTCACCGCAGGGGAATGGCTACACCTTC. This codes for CASSPQGNGYTF.

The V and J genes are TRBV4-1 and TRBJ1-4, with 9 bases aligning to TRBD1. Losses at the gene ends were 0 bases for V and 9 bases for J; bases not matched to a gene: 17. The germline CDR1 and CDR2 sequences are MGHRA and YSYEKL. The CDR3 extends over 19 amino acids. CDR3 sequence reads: CASSQDLTGGFSGVKKLFF. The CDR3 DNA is TGCGCCAGCAGCCAAGATCTGACAGGGGGGTTTTCCGGGGTGAAAAAACTGTTTTTT.

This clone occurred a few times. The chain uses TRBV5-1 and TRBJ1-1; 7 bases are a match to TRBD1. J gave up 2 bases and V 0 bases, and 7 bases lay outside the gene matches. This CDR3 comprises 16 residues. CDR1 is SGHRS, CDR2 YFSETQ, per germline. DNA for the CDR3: TGCGCCAGCAGCTTGGCCTTGACAGGGCCCAACACTGAAGCTTTCTTT. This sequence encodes CASSLALTGPNTEAFF.

Written as DNA, the CDR3 is TGTGCCAGCAGCTTTATGACTAGCGGGGGGCCAGATACGCAGTATTTT. Amino acids: CASSFMTSGGPDTQYF. This chain uses TRBV7-8 with TRBJ2-3; 13 nucleotides match TRBD2. The CDR3 covers 16 residues. The J segment lost 4 bases and the V segment lost 3 bases, leaving 4 bases of the junction unmatched. Germline loops: CDR1 SGHVS, CDR2 FQNEAQ.

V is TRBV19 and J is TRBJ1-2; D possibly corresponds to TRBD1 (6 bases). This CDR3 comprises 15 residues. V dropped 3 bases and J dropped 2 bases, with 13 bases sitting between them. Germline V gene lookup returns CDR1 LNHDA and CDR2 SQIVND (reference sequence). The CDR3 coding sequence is TGTGCCAGTAGTATCGGACAGTCGGTGAACTATGGCTACACCTTC. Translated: CASSIGQSVNYGYTF.

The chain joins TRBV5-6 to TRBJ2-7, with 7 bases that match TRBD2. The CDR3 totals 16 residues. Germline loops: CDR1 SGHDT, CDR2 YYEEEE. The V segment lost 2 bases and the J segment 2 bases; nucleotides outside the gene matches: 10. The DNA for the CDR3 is TGTGCCAGCAGCTTTGATGTGGCGGGGGTAACCTACGAGCAGTACTTC. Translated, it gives CASSFDVAGVTYEQYF.

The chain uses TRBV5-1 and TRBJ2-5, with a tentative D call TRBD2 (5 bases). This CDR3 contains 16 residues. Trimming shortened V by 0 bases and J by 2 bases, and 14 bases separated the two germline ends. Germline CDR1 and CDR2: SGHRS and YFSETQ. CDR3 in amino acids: CASSLGGRATQETQYF. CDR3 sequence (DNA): TGCGCCAGCAGCTTGGGCGGGCGGGCAACACAAGAGACCCAGTACTTC. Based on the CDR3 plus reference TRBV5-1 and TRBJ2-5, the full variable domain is KAGVTQTPRYLIKTRGQQVTLSCSPISGHRSVSWYQQTPGQGLQFLFEYFSETQRNKGNFPGRFSGRQFSNSRSEMNVSTLELGDSALYLCASSLGGRATQETQYFGPGTRLLVL.

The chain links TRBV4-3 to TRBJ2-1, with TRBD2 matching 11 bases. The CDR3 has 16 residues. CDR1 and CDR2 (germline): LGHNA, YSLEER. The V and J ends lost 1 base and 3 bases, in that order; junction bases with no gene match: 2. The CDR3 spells CASSQALAGGYNEQFF. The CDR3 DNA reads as TGCGCCAGCAGCCAAGCCCTAGCGGGGGGCTACAATGAGCAGTTCTTC.

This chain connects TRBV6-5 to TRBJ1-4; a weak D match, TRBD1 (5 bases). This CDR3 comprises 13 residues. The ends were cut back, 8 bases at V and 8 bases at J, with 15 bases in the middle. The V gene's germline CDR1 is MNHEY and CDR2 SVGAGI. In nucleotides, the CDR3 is TGTGCCAGCCTTAGGGACTCTGGCGAAAAACTGTTTTTT. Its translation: CASLRDSGEKLFF.

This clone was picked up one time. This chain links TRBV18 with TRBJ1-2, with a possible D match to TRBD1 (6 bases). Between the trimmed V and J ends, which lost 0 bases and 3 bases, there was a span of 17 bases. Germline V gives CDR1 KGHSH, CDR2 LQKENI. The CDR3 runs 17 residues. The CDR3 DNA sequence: TGTGCCAGCTCACCACCGAAAGACAGGTGGACTTACTATGGCTACACCTTC. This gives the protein CASSPPKDRWTYYGYTF.

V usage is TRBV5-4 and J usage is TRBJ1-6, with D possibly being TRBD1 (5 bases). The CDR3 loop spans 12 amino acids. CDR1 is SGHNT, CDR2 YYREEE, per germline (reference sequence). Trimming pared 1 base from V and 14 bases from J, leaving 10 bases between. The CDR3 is CASSLTTGALHF. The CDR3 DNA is TGTGCCAGCAGCTTGACGACGGGGGCCCTCCACTTT. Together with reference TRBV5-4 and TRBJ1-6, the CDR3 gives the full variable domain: ETGVTQSPTHLIKTRGQQVTLRCSSQSGHNTVSWYQQALGQGPQFIFQYYREEENGRGNFPPRFSGLQFPNYSSELNVNALELDDSALYLCASSLTTGALHFGNGTRLTVT.

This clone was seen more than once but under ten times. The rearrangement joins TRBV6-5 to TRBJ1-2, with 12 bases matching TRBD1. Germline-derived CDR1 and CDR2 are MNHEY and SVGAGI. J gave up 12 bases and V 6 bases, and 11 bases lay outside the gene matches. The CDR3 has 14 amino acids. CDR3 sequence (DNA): TGTGCCAGCAGGCCCCGAGGGGACAGGGGGCAACACACCTTC. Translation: CASRPRGDRGQHTF.

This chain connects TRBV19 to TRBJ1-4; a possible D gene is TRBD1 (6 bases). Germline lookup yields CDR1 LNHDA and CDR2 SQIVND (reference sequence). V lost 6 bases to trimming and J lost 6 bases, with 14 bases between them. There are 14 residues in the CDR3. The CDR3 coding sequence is TGTGCCAGTAGCCTGACAGGAAGGGATGAAAAACTGTTTTTT. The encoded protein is CASSLTGRDEKLFF. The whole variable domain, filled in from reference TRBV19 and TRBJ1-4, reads DGGITQSPKYLFRKEGQNVTLSCEQNLNHDAMYWYRQDPGQGLRLIYYSQIVNDFQKGDIAEGYSVSREKKESFPLTVTSAQKNPTAFYLCASSLTGRDEKLFFGSGTQLSVL.

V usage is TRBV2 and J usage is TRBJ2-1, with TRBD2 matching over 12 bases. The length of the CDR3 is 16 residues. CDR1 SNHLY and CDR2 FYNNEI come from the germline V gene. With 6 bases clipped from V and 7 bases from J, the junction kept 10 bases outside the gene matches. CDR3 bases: TGTGCCAGCAGGGCTCGGACTAGCGGGGACTCAAATGAGCAGTTCTTC. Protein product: CASRARTSGDSNEQFF.

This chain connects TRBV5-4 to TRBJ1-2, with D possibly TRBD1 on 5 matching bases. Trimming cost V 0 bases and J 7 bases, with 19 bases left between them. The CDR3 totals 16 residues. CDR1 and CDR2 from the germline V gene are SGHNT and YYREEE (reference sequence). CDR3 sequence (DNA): TGTGCCAGCAGCTTGGCCGGGGGGGGTGGAATCAGTGGCTACACCTTC. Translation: CASSLAGGGGISGYTF.